These 9 T cell receptor beta chains share one sample of origin, sequenced in a study of blood T cells in healthy people across ages. Primers used in a second PCR of about 7 to 12 cycles were a sample-barcoded 5' primer and a J-beta primer mix. MiXCR, run by TCRdb on the 5' RACE reads, gives a single entry per CDR3 protein. Among fewer than 2,000,000 distinct CDR3 sequences, roughly a third were seen once, and the ten largest hold roughly 10%. The sample taken for sequencing was blood. The receptors here all came from a woman between 25 and 40 years old in good health.

This rearrangement joins TRBV25-1 to TRBJ2-1, with 10 nucleotides matching TRBD2. The CDR3 extends over 15 amino acids. CDR1 and CDR2 from the germline V gene are MGHDK and SYGVNS. J lost 9 bases, V lost 2 bases, and 7 bases had no gene match. The CDR3 bases are TGTGCCAGCAGTGAAGGAGCGGGAGGGGGTTTTGAGCAGTTCTTC. Encoded protein: CASSEGAGGGFEQFF.

As to this clonotype: Compared with germline, one end of the junction differs, possibly owing to a read error. The chain employs TRBV27 and TRBJ2-1; 8 nucleotides line up with TRBD2. This CDR3 spans 16 amino acids. Germline V gives CDR1 MNHEY, CDR2 SMNVEV (reference sequence). CDR3 nucleotides: TGTGCCAGCAGTTCCTCGGGCGGGAGGAACTACGATGAGCAGTTCTTC. Translated: CASSSSGGRNYDEQFF.

This clonotype was observed a handful of times. The chain joins TRBV7-9 to TRBJ1-5, with D unclear. This CDR3 has 14 residues. Germline loops: CDR1 SEHNR, CDR2 FQNEAQ (reference sequence). V lost 6 bases to trimming and J lost 0 bases, with 9 bases between them. In nucleotides, the CDR3 is TGTGCCAGCAGTCCAGACGCTAGCAATCAGCCCCAGCATTTT. This encodes CASSPDASNQPQHF.

This clonotype was seen repeatedly, ten times or more. This chain links TRBV29-1 with TRBJ2-7; 11 nucleotides agree with TRBD2. Germline CDR1 SQVTM, CDR2 ANQGSEA. J was trimmed by 0 bases and V by 3 bases; bases with no gene match: 13. CDR3 size: 18 residues. The DNA of the CDR3 is TGCAGCGTTGATCTGAGGGCTAGCGGGAGGCCTAGCTCCTACGAGCAGTACTTC. Protein: CSVDLRASGRPSSYEQYF.

V usage is TRBV10-3 and J usage is TRBJ2-7, with D possibly called TRBD1 or TRBD2 (5 bases each). Germline V gene sequence: CDR1 ENHRY, CDR2 SYGVKD. V gave up 7 bases and J gave up 0 bases, with 13 bases separating them. The CDR3 length is 14 residues. The CDR3 region is CAITSGTLSYEQYF. DNA of the CDR3: TGTGCCATCACATCCGGGACCCTCTCCTACGAGCAGTACTTC.

V is TRBV11-2 and J is TRBJ2-3; tentatively, D is TRBD2 (5 bases). V lost 3 bases and J 2 bases, leaving 15 bases between the germline ends. The CDR3 covers 16 residues. CDR1 SGHAT and CDR2 FQNNGV come from the germline V gene. Here the CDR3 DNA reads TGTGCCAGCAGCTTTCACTTTGAGGGAGCCACAGATACGCAGTATTTT. It specifies CASSFHFEGATDTQYF. The whole variable domain, filled in from reference TRBV11-2 and TRBJ2-3, reads EAGVAQSPRYKIIEKRQSVAFWCNPISGHATLYWYQQILGQGPKLLIQFQNNGVVDDSQLPKDRFSAERLKGVDSTLKIQPAKLEDSAVYLCASSFHFEGATDTQYFGPGTRLTVL.

V and J are TRBV20-1 and TRBJ2-7; perhaps TRBD1 as D (5 bases). Trimming pared 6 bases from V and 3 bases from J, leaving 18 bases between. Germline CDR1 reads DFQATT; CDR2 reads SNEGSKA (reference sequence). The CDR3 sequence is 14 residues long. This CDR3 is CSATRPLGLYEQYF. CDR3 coding DNA: TGCAGTGCAACACGGCCTCTGGGGCTCTACGAGCAGTACTTC.

In its sample, this clonotype was seen a few times. At one of its ends the junction is not consistent with the germline gene, which may arise from a read error. V usage is TRBV5-5 and J usage is TRBJ1-2, with no clear D. Germline loops: CDR1 SGHKS, CDR2 YYEKEE (reference sequence). The CDR3 runs to 14 residues. The CDR3 protein is CASSLYPTNSGYTF. As DNA, the CDR3 is TGTGCCAGCAGCTTGTATCCGACTAACTCTGGCTACACCTTC.

This clonotype turned up a few times. The rearrangement uses TRBV4-1 and TRBJ1-1; no definite D call. V was shortened by 3 bases and J by 7 bases, with 15 bases between the two germline ends. The CDR3 loop spans 14 amino acids. The germline CDR1 and CDR2 sequences are MGHRA and YSYEKL. The CDR3 loop reads CASSHARTEVEAFF. For the CDR3, the DNA is TGCGCCAGCAGCCACGCTAGGACGGAAGTTGAAGCTTTCTTT.